The rows below give T cell receptor beta chains drawn from one sample of a study of cytomegalovirus exposure and HLA in healthy donors. Only in-frame clones appear in the TCRdb table, and some are missing; sequencing was by immunoSEQ multiplex PCR. The sample includes about 160,000 clones, around nine tenths of them seen just once. Sequenced: PBMCs. The receptors originated from a woman aged 30 to 39 in good health and CMV-seronegative. Both conserved end residues are part of each CDR3. A D gene is named only where the DNA matches it firmly. Part of the rows lack a size; the others show once, few, many or a class for expanded clones.

TRBV4-3	TRBJ2-3	NA	15	NA	CASSQEARYTDTQYF	TGCGCCAGCAGCCAAGAAGCCCGTTACACAGATACGCAGTATTTT
TRBV5-1	TRBJ2-3	NA	14	NA	CASSLGRGTDTQYF	TGCGCCAGCAGCTTGGGCAGGGGTACAGATACGCAGTATTTT
TRBV5-1	TRBJ1-4	TRBD1	16	NA	CASSPQGTATNEKLFF	TGCGCCAGCAGCCCACAGGGGACAGCAACTAATGAAAAACTGTTTTTT
TRBV13	TRBJ2-7	TRBD1	17	NA	CASSLGGGRRSGLEQYF	TGTGCCAGCAGCTTAGGAGGGGGCCGGAGGAGCGGTCTCGAGCAGTACTTC
TRBV27	TRBJ2-5	TRBD1	16	NA	CASSPWTGGGVETQYF	TGTGCCAGCAGTCCCTGGACAGGGGGAGGTGTGGAGACCCAGTACTTC
TRBV27	TRBJ2-2	TRBD2	19	NA	CASSPPGLAGSGNTGELFF	TGTGCCAGCAGTCCCCCGGGACTAGCGGGAAGCGGGAACACCGGGGAGCTGTTTTTT
TRBV11-2	TRBJ2-2	TRBD2	15	NA	CASSLTGGNTGELFF	TGTGCCAGCAGCTTAACGGGGGGGAACACCGGGGAGCTGTTTTTT
TRBV25-1	TRBJ2-3	NA	16	NA	CASSESGRGRTDTQYF	TGTGCCAGCAGTGAATCGGGGCGGGGGCGGACAGATACGCAGTATTTT
TRBV27	TRBJ1-5	NA	14	NA	CASSSQGINQPQHF	TGTGCCAGCAGTTCGCAGGGGATCAATCAGCCCCAGCATTTT
TRBV7-3	TRBJ1-1	NA	14	NA	CASSPGGGATEAFF	TGTGCGAGCAGCCCGGGGGGGGGAGCAACTGAAGCTTTCTTT
TRBV27	TRBJ1-3	NA	15	NA	CASSFTSSSGNTIYF	TGTGCCAGCAGTTTTACATCAAGCTCTGGAAACACCATATATTTT
TRBV2	TRBJ1-3	NA	12	NA	CASRGGVDTIYF	TGTGCCAGCAGGGGGGGAGTTGACACCATATATTTT
TRBV28	TRBJ2-1	TRBD2	15	once	CASRGLAGGQNEQFF	TGTGCCAGCAGAGGACTAGCGGGAGGGCAAAATGAGCAGTTCTTC
TRBV11-3	TRBJ2-1	TRBD1	13	NA	CASSTGGRDEQFF	TGTGCCAGCAGCACAGGGGGTAGGGATGAGCAGTTCTTC
TRBV4-1	TRBJ1-3	NA	13	once	CASSPWGGNTIYF	TGCGCCAGCAGCCCCTGGGGGGGGAACACCATATATTTT
TRBV5-4	TRBJ2-1	TRBD2	18	NA	CASSLIPGRSGTSNEQFF	TGTGCCAGCAGCTTGATTCCTGGGCGGAGCGGGACTAGTAATGAGCAGTTCTTC
TRBV4-3	TRBJ2-7	TRBD1	13	NA	CASSRAGGYEQYF	TGCGCCAGCAGCCGTGCAGGGGGCTACGAGCAGTACTTC
TRBV4-1	TRBJ2-7	NA	13	NA	CASSGNRAHEQYF	TGCGCCAGCAGCGGAAACAGGGCCCACGAGCAGTACTTC
TRBV7-6	TRBJ1-4	TRBD1	15	NA	CASSSNRGLNEKLFF	TGTGCCAGCAGCTCGAACAGGGGACTTAATGAAAAACTGTTTTTT
TRBV2	TRBJ1-5	NA	16	NA	CASSDTGTFSNQPQHF	TGTGCCAGCAGTGATACCGGGACATTCAGCAATCAGCCCCAGCATTTT
TRBV29-1	TRBJ2-5	NA	17	NA	CSVASGRANFVQETQYF	TGCAGCGTTGCGAGTGGCAGGGCCAATTTCGTCCAAGAGACCCAGTACTTC
TRBV25-1	TRBJ2-7	NA	16	NA	CASSGWKAAESYEQYF	TGTGCCAGCAGTGGTTGGAAGGCGGCGGAATCCTACGAGCAGTACTTC
TRBV5-1	TRBJ1-2	TRBD1	15	NA	CASSSTGDPNYGYTF	TGCGCCAGCAGCTCGACAGGGGACCCCAACTATGGCTACACCTTC
TRBV27	TRBJ2-7	NA	15	NA	CASSLSSEGSYEQYF	TGTGCCAGCAGTTTGTCAAGCGAAGGTTCCTACGAGCAGTACTTC
TRBV11-2	TRBJ2-7	TRBD1	16	NA	CASSLVDRVGFYEQYF	TGTGCCAGCAGCTTAGTCGACAGGGTGGGCTTCTACGAGCAGTACTTC
TRBV7-9	TRBJ2-7	NA	13	NA	CASSRGAQYEQYF	TGTGCCAGCAGCCGGGGGGCCCAATACGAGCAGTACTTC
TRBV2	TRBJ2-5	NA	11	NA	CASSLEETQYF	TGTGCCAGCAGTCTAGAAGAGACCCAGTACTTC
TRBV6-5	TRBJ1-2	NA	12	few	CASSPGGDGYTF	TGTGCCAGCAGCCCGGGGGGCGATGGCTACACCTTC
TRBV15	TRBJ2-7	NA	13	NA	CATSGRQVREQYF	TGTGCCACCAGCGGAAGACAGGTCCGCGAGCAGTACTTC
TRBV2	TRBJ1-3	NA	14	NA	CASTLRASGNTIYF	TGTGCCAGCACCCTGAGGGCCTCTGGAAACACCATATATTTT
TRBV6-5	TRBJ2-7	NA	14	NA	CASSPLGGTYEQYF	TGTGCCAGCAGTCCACTAGGAGGGACGTACGAGCAGTACTTC
TRBV15	TRBJ2-5	NA	15	NA	CATSRGVQAQETQYF	TGTGCCACCAGCAGAGGGGTGCAGGCGCAAGAGACCCAGTACTTC
TRBV10-3	TRBJ2-2	TRBD2	15	NA	CAISASGRVTGELFF	TGTGCCATCAGTGCCAGCGGGAGGGTTACCGGGGAGCTGTTTTTT
TRBV19	TRBJ2-7	NA	14	NA	CASSPHRSSYEQYF	TGTGCCAGTAGTCCCCACAGGAGCTCCTACGAGCAGTACTTC
TRBV19	TRBJ1-2	TRBD1	11	NA	CASSQGVGYTF	TGTGCCAGTAGCCAGGGGGTCGGCTACACCTTC
TRBV7-6	TRBJ2-1	TRBD1	14	NA	CASSAGTGYNEQFF	TGTGCCAGCAGCGCCGGGACAGGATACAATGAGCAGTTCTTC
TRBV5-8	TRBJ2-5	NA	16	NA	CASSLGSPSYQETQYF	TGTGCCAGCAGCTTGGGTAGCCCTTCGTACCAAGAGACCCAGTACTTC
TRBV5-1	TRBJ2-7	TRBD1	15	NA	CASSLNTGQGYEQYF	TGCGCCAGCAGCTTGAACACGGGACAGGGCTACGAGCAGTACTTC
TRBV7-9	TRBJ1-2	TRBD1	17	NA	CASSLPRQGETNYGYTF	TGTGCCAGCAGCTTACCCCGACAGGGTGAGACTAACTATGGCTACACCTTC
TRBV30	TRBJ2-7	NA	12	NA	CAWSGQGYEQYF	TGTGCCTGGAGCGGACAAGGCTACGAGCAGTACTTC
TRBV7-2	TRBJ2-2	NA	15	NA	CASSLRFANTGELFF	TGTGCCAGCAGCTTGAGGTTCGCGAACACCGGGGAGCTGTTTTTT